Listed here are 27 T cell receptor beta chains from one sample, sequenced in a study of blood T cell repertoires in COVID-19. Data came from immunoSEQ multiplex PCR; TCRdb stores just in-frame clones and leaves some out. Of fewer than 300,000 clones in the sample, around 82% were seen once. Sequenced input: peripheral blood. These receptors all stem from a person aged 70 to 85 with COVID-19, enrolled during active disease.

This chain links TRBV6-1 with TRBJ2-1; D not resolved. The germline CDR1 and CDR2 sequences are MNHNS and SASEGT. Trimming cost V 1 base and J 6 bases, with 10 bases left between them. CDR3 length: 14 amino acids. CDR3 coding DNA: TGTGCCAGCAGTGAAGGGTTACTTACCAATGAGCAGTTCTTC. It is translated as CASSEGLLTNEQFF.

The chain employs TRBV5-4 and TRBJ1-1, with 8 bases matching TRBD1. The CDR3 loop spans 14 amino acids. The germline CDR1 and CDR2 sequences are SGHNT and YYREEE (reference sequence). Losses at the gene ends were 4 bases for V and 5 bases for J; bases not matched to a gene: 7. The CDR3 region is CASSIGQGRTEAFF. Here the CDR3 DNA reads TGTGCCAGCAGCATAGGACAGGGTCGTACTGAAGCTTTCTTT.

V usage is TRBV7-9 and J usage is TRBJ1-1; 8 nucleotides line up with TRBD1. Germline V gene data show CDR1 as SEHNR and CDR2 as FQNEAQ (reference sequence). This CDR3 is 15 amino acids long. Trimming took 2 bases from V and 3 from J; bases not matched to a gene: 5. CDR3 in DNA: TGTGCCAGCAGCTTATCAGGGGGCGGGGACACTGAAGCTTTCTTT. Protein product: CASSLSGGGDTEAFF.

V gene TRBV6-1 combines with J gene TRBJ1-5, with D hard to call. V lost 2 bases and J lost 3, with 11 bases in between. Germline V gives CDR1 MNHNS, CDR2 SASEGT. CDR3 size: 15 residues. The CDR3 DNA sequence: TGTGCCAGCAGTGAATACGAGGGTTCCAATCAGCCCCAGCATTTT. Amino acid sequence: CASSEYEGSNQPQHF.

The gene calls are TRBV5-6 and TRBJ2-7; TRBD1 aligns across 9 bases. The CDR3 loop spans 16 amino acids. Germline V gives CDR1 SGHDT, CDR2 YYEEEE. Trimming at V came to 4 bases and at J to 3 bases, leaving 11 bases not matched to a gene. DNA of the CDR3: TGTGCCAGCAGCCAACCCAAATGGACAGGGGACTACGAGCAGTACTTC. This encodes CASSQPKWTGDYEQYF.

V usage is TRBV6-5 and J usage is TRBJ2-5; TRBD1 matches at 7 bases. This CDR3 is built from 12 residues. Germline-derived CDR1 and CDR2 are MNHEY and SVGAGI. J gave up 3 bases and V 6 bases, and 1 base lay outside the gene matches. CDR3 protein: CASRTGKETQYF. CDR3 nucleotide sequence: TGTGCCAGCAGGACAGGGAAAGAGACCCAGTACTTC.

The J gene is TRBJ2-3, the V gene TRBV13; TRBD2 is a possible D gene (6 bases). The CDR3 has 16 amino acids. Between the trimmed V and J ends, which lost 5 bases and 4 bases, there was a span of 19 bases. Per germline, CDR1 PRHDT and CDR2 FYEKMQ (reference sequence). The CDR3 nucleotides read TGTGCCAGCAGCCCTAGGAGGCGCAGGGAGGCAGATACGCAGTATTTT. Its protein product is CASSPRRRREADTQYF.

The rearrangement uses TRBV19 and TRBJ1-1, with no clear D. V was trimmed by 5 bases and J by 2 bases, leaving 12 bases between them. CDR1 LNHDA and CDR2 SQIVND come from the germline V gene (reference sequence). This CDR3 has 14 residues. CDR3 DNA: TGTGCCAGTAGTGTCACACTATTTAACACTGAAGCTTTCTTT. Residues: CASSVTLFNTEAFF.

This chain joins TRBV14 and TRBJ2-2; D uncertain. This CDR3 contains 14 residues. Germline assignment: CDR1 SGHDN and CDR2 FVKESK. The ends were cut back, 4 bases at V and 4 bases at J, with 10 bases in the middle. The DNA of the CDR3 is TGTGCCAGCAGCCCCCAGACAAGCACCGGGGAGCTGTTTTTT. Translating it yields CASSPQTSTGELFF. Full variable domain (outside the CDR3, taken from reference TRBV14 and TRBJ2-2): EAGVTQFPSHSVIEKGQTVTLRCDPISGHDNLYWYRRVMGKEIKFLLHFVKESKQDESGMPNNRFLAERTGGTYSTLKVQPAELEDSGVYFCASSPQTSTGELFFGEGSRLTVL.

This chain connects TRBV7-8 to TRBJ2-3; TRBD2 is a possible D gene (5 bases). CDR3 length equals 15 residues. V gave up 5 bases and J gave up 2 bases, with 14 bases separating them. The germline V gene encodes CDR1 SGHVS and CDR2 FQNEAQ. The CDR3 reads CASSRSSVLTDTQYF. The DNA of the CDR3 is TGTGCCAGCAGCCGCAGTAGCGTGCTCACAGATACGCAGTATTTT.

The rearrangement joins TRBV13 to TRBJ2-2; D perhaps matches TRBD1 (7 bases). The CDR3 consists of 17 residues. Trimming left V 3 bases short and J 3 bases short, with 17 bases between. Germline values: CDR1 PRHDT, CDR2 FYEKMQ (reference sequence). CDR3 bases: TGTGCCAGCAGCTTGGGACAGTCGGAGGGGTACACCGGGGAGCTGTTTTTT. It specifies CASSLGQSEGYTGELFF.

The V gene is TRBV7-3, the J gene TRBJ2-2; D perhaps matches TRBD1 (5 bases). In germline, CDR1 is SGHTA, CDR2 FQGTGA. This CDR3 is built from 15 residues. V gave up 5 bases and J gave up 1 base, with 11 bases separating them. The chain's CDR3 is CASSIADRNTGELFF. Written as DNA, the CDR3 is TGTGCCAGCAGCATAGCAGACAGGAACACCGGGGAGCTGTTTTTT.

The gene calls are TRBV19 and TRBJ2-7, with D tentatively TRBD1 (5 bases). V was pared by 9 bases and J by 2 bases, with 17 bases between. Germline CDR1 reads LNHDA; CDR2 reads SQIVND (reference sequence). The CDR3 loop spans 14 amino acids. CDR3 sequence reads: CASRNQGIPYEQYF. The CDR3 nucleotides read TGTGCCAGCCGGAACCAGGGAATCCCCTACGAGCAGTACTTC.

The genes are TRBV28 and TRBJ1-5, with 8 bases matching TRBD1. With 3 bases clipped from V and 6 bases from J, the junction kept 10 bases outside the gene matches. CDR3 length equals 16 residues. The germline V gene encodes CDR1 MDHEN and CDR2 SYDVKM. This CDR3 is CASSFRGRGLTQPQHF. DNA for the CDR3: TGTGCCAGCAGTTTTAGGGGCAGGGGGCTGACTCAGCCCCAGCATTTT.

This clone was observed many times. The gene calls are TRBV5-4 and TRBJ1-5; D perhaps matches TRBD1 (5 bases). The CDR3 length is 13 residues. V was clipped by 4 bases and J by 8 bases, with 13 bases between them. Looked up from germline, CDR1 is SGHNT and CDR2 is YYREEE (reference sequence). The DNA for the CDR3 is TGTGCCAGCAGCGCTGGTTGGGGGGAGCCCCAGCATTTT. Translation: CASSAGWGEPQHF.

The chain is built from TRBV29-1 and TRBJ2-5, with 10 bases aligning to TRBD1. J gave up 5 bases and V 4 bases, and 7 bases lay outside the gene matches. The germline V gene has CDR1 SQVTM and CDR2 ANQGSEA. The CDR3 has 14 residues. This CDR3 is CSVALTGGQETQYF. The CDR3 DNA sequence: TGCAGCGTTGCTCTGACAGGGGGCCAGGAGACCCAGTACTTC.

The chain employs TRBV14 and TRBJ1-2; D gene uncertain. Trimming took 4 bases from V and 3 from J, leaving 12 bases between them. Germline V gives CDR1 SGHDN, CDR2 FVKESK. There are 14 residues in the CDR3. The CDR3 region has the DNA TGTGCCAGCAGCCTCTGGGAGTCGGACTATGGCTACACCTTC. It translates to CASSLWESDYGYTF.

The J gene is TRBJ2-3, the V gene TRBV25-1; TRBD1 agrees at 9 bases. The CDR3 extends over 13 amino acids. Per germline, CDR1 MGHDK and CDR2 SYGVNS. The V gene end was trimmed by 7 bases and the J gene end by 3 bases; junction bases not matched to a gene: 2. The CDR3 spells CASKDRGTDTQYF. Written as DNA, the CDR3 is TGTGCCAGCAAGGACAGGGGAACAGATACGCAGTATTTT.

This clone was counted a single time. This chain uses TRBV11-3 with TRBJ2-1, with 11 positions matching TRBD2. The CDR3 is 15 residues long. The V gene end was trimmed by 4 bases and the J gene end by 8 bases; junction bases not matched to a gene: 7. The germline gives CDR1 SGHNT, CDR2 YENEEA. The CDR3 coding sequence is TGTGCCAGCAGCTATAGCGGGGGGGTGATAGATGAGCAGTTCTTC. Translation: CASSYSGGVIDEQFF.

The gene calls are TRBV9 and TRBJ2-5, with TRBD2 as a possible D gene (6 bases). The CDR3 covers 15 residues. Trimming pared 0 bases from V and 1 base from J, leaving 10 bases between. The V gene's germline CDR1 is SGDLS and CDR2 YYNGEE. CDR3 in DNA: TGTGCCAGCAGCGTAGGGGGGGACCTCCAAGAGACCCAGTACTTC. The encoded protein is CASSVGGDLQETQYF.

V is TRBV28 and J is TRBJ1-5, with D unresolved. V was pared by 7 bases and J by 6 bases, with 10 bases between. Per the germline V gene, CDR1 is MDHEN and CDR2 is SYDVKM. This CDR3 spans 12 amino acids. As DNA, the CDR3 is TGTGCCAGCACTCCCGGGGTTCAGCCCCAGCATTTT. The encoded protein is CASTPGVQPQHF.

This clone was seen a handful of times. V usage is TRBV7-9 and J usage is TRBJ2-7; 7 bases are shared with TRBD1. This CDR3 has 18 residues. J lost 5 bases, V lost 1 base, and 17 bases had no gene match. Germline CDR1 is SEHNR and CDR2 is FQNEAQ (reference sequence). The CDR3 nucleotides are TGTGCCAGCAGCTTAGATAGCATTACAGGGGAGTTGGAGAACGAGCAGTACTTC. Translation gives CASSLDSITGELENEQYF.

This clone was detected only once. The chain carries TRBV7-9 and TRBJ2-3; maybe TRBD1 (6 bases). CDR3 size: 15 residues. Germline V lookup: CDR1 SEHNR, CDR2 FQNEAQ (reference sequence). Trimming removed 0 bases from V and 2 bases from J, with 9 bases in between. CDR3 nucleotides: TGTGCCAGCAGCTTAGCGGGGGCTACCACAGATACGCAGTATTTT. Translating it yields CASSLAGATTDTQYF.

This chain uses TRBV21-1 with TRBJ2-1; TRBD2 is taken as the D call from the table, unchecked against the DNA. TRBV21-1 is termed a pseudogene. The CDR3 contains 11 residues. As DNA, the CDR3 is TGTGCCAGCAGCGAGGGCAATGAGCAGTTCTTC. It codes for CASSEGNEQFF.

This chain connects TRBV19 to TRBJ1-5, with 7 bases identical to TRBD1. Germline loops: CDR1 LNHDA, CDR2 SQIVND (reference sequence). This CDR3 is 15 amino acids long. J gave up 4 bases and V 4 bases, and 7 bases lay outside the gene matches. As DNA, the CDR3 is TGTGCCAGTAGTAGCCCCGACAGGGCTAATCAGCCCCAGCATTTT. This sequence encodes CASSSPDRANQPQHF.

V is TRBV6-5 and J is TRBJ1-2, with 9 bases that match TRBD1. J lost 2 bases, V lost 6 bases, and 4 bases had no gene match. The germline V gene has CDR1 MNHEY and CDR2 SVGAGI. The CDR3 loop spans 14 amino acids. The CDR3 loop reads CASRRTGDNYGYTF. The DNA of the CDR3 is TGTGCCAGCAGGAGGACAGGGGACAACTATGGCTACACCTTC.

The CDR3 reads CASSRGAGGLGEQYF. The CDR3 nucleotides are TGTGCCAGCAGCAGAGGAGCGGGGGGCTTGGGGGAGCAGTACTTC. V usage is TRBV5-4 and J usage is TRBJ2-7; 9 bases map to TRBD2. With V trimmed by 4 bases and J by 7 bases, 12 bases remained unmatched. The CDR3 contains 15 residues. The germline V gene has CDR1 SGHNT and CDR2 YYREEE (reference sequence). The full variable domain, rest sourced from reference TRBV5-4 and TRBJ2-7, is ETGVTQSPTHLIKTRGQQVTLRCSSQSGHNTVSWYQQALGQGPQFIFQYYREEENGRGNFPPRFSGLQFPNYSSELNVNALELDDSALYLCASSRGAGGLGEQYFGPGTRLTVT.